Following are 14 T cell receptor beta chains from one sample sequenced in a study of T cells in Graves' hyperthyroidism and ophthalmopathy. Amplified TCR beta CDR3 regions derived from RNA transcripts. Primed by the HTBI set, a first-round RT-PCR was run on the TCR CDR3. Each CDR3 protein gets one entry after TCRdb re-called the multiplex PCR reads with MiXCR. The sample carries around 300,000 distinct CDR3 sequences, about 20% recorded once. The sample taken for sequencing was blood. These receptors were collected from a man aged 25 to 45 with Graves' ophthalmopathy.

This clonotype was recorded a few times. The V gene is TRBV15, the J gene TRBJ2-1; 7 nucleotides match TRBD1. The CDR3 has 15 residues. CDR1 is LNHNV and CDR2 is YYDKDF in the germline V gene (reference sequence). The trim removed 4 bases at V and 11 bases at J, leaving 14 bases unmatched. The CDR3 spells CATSIQTSRQGQQFF. DNA of the CDR3: TGTGCCACCAGCATACAGACGAGTAGACAGGGACAGCAGTTCTTC.

This clonotype was seen many times. This chain connects TRBV7-8 to TRBJ2-5, with TRBD1 identical over 9 bases. The V gene end was trimmed by 4 bases and the J gene end by 2 bases; junction bases not matched to a gene: 2. Germline V CDR1 and CDR2: SGHVS, FQNEAQ. CDR3 length equals 14 residues. CDR3 protein: CASSSGQGQETQYF. The CDR3 nucleotides read TGTGCCAGCAGCTCCGGACAGGGGCAAGAGACCCAGTACTTC. Combining the CDR3 with reference TRBV7-8 and TRBJ2-5 gives the whole variable domain GAGVSQSPRYKVAKRGQDVALRCDPISGHVSLFWYQQALGQGPEFLTYFQNEAQLDKSGLPSDRFFAERPEGSVSTLKIQRTQQEDSAVYLCASSSGQGQETQYFGPGTRLLVL.

V and J are TRBV11-2 and TRBJ1-6; possibly TRBD1 for D (5 bases). The germline gives CDR1 SGHAT, CDR2 FQNNGV. The length of the CDR3 is 14 residues. V lost 5 bases and J 2 bases, leaving 7 bases between the germline ends. In DNA form, the CDR3 reads TGTGCCAGCAGCCGACAGCCCTATAATTCACCCCTCCACTTT. This translates into CASSRQPYNSPLHF.

This clonotype was detected a few times. The CDR3 protein is CASSVATGDYGYTF. Here the CDR3 DNA reads TGTGCCAGCAGCGTAGCCACAGGAGATTATGGCTACACCTTC. The chain joins TRBV9 to TRBJ1-2; D is possibly TRBD1 (5 bases). The germline V gene has CDR1 SGDLS and CDR2 YYNGEE. With 0 bases removed from V and 5 bases from J, the gap between germline ends came to 11 bases. The CDR3 runs 14 residues. Using reference TRBV9 and TRBJ1-2 for the parts outside the CDR3, the full variable domain is DSGVTQTPKHLITATGQRVTLRCSPRSGDLSVYWYQQSLDQGLQFLIQYYNGEERAKGNILERFSAQQFPDLHSELNLSSLELGDSALYFCASSVATGDYGYTFGSGTRLTVV.

This clonotype appeared a few times. The J gene is TRBJ2-3, the V gene TRBV7-8; 8 bases line up with TRBD2. The CDR3 consists of 17 residues. Germline V gene lookup returns CDR1 SGHVS and CDR2 FQNEAQ. V was pared by 4 bases and J by 4 bases, with 13 bases of the junction left unmatched. CDR3 sequence reads: CASSSLQVAGFSDTQYF. The CDR3 nucleotides read TGTGCCAGCAGCTCTCTTCAAGTAGCGGGATTCTCAGATACGCAGTATTTT.

There are many counts of this clonotype. This rearrangement joins TRBV27 to TRBJ2-1, with D possibly being TRBD1 or TRBD2 (5 bases each). Trimming stripped 8 bases from V and 9 bases from J, with 17 bases between. This CDR3 contains 13 residues. Germline CDR1 is MNHEY and CDR2 is SMNVEV (reference sequence). CDR3 loop: CASRRQGRTEQFF. CDR3 nucleotides: TGTGCCAGCCGTCGCCAGGGACGCACTGAGCAGTTCTTC.

The chain employs TRBV5-1 and TRBJ1-4, with D maybe TRBD1 (5 bases). Trimming removed 4 bases from V and 17 bases from J, with 24 bases in between. This CDR3 has 14 amino acids. Germline CDR1 is SGHRS and CDR2 is YFSETQ. The CDR3 nucleotides are TGCGCCAGCAGCACCCGTGGTGGGGGTGAAAAAACTTTTTTT. It specifies CASSTRGGGEKTFF. The full variable domain, rest sourced from reference TRBV5-1 and TRBJ1-4, is KAGVTQTPRYLIKTRGQQVTLSCSPISGHRSVSWYQQTPGQGLQFLFEYFSETQRNKGNFPGRFSGRQFSNSRSEMNVSTLELGDSALYLCASSTRGGGEKTFFGSGTQLSVL.

This clonotype was seen a handful of times. The chain links TRBV7-9 to TRBJ1-5; 7 bases fit TRBD1. The germline gives CDR1 SEHNR, CDR2 FQNEAQ (reference sequence). V lost 3 bases and J lost 3; bases outside the gene matches: 5. The CDR3 contains 15 residues. The DNA of the CDR3 is TGTGCCAGCAGCTTCGGACAGGCCGACAATCAGCCCCAGCATTTT. Its protein product is CASSFGQADNQPQHF. Using reference TRBV7-9 and TRBJ1-5 for the parts outside the CDR3, the full variable domain is DTGVSQNPRHKITKRGQNVTFRCDPISEHNRLYWYRQTLGQGPEFLTYFQNEAQLEKSRLLSDRFSAERPKGSFSTLEIQRTEQGDSAMYLCASSFGQADNQPQHFGDGTRLSIL.

This clonotype was found many times. The CDR3 DNA reads TGTGCCAGCAGCCACGGCCGAGAGACCCAGTACTTC. Amino acids: CASSHGRETQYF. J is TRBJ2-5 and V is TRBV3-1; no clear D gene. The length of the CDR3 is 12 residues. Looked up from germline, CDR1 is LGHDT and CDR2 is YNNKEL (reference sequence). Trimming cost V 3 bases and J 4 bases, with 6 bases left between them.

This clonotype appeared many times. The chain joins TRBV6-1 to TRBJ2-3, with D tentatively TRBD1 (5 bases). The CDR3 contains 14 residues. CDR1 is MNHNS, CDR2 SASEGT, per germline. V gave up 9 bases and J gave up 1 base, with 14 bases separating them. The DNA for the CDR3 is TGTGCCAGTCAAAAGGGGTGGGGCACAGATACGCAGTATTTT. The encoded protein is CASQKGWGTDTQYF.

This chain joins TRBV4-1 and TRBJ1-3, with D uncertain. In germline, CDR1 is MGHRA, CDR2 YSYEKL. The CDR3 consists of 15 residues. The V end was cut by 6 bases, the J end by 0 bases, with 12 bases between. This chain's CDR3 is CASRSTGSSGNTIYF. As DNA, the CDR3 is TGCGCCAGCAGGAGCACGGGGTCCTCTGGAAACACCATATATTTT.

This clonotype turned up a few times. This chain links TRBV4-2 with TRBJ1-1; perhaps TRBD1 as D (6 bases). V lost 0 bases to trimming and J lost 1 base, with 15 bases between them. The CDR3 spans 17 residues. From germline, CDR1 is LGHNA and CDR2 YNFKEQ. The CDR3 DNA reads as TGTGCCAGCAGCCAAGATCTCGGGGGGCGCAGGAACACTGAAGCTTTCTTT. Protein product: CASSQDLGGRRNTEAFF.

This clonotype was seen at least ten times. The chain couples TRBV30 to TRBJ1-1; TRBD1 aligns across 9 bases. V was pared by 2 bases and J by 6 bases, with 10 bases of the junction left unmatched. From germline, CDR1 is GTSNPN and CDR2 SVGIG (reference sequence). This CDR3 is 15 amino acids long. This CDR3 is CAWSPRGQGWSEAFF. The DNA of the CDR3 is TGTGCCTGGAGTCCCCGCGGACAGGGGTGGTCTGAAGCTTTCTTT. Full variable domain (outside the CDR3, taken from reference TRBV30 and TRBJ1-1): SQTIHQWPATLVQPVGSPLSLECTVEGTSNPNLYWYRQAAGRGLQLLFYSVGIGQISSEVPQNLSASRPQDRQFILSSKKLLLSDSGFYLCAWSPRGQGWSEAFFGQGTRLTVV.

This clonotype was observed a few times. V and J are TRBV3-1 and TRBJ2-7; 10 bases align to TRBD2. Germline CDR1 LGHDT, CDR2 YNNKEL (reference sequence). The CDR3 loop spans 17 amino acids. The V segment lost 5 bases and the J segment 0 bases; nucleotides outside the gene matches: 10. CDR3 bases: TGTGCCAGCAGCAAAAAGAATAGCGGGAGGAACTCCTACGAGCAGTACTTC. Protein: CASSKKNSGRNSYEQYF.